Listed below are T cell receptor beta chains from one sample, sequenced in a study of T cell changes during pregnancy in multiple sclerosis. Using immunoSEQ multiplex PCR, the repertoire was profiled, and TCRdb retains in-frame clones only, with some absent. The profile shows 65,000 or so clones, 90% of them singletons. The material was peripheral blood, obtained in the second trimester of pregnancy. All receptors come from a female donor in good health, enrolled as a control in a pregnancy study. Each CDR3 is given with its conserved first and last residue. The D gene is left open where the match is weak. Not every row has a clone size; where given, it reads once, few, many or a size class.

J gene | V gene | D gene | clone size | CDR3 protein
TRBJ1-2 | TRBV19 | TRBD1 | . | CASSIRGQGRVGYTF
TRBJ1-1 | TRBV19 | . | . | CASMRTAFPGNTEAFF
TRBJ2-5 | TRBV6-1 | . | . | CASSDRNARGETQYF
TRBJ2-7 | TRBV11-2 | . | . | CASSRLRRSSYEQYF
TRBJ1-1 | TRBV6-5 | . | . | CASWLAENTEAFF
TRBJ1-1 | TRBV18 | TRBD1 | . | CASSPVGQGTEAFF
TRBJ2-3 | TRBV7-8 | . | . | CASTPFATEFTDTQYF
TRBJ1-6 | TRBV9 | . | few | CASSVGDSYNSPLHF
TRBJ1-2 | TRBV5-1 | . | . | CASSLSGNYGYTF
TRBJ1-2 | TRBV9 | . | . | CASSVAGEIYGYTF
TRBJ1-1 | TRBV29-1 | . | . | CSVQRQSLNTEAFF
TRBJ2-7 | TRBV7-9 | TRBD2 | . | CASRPVRGENYEQYF
TRBJ2-2 | TRBV7-9 | . | . | CASSLVRLHGTGELFF
TRBJ2-1 | TRBV21-1 | . | . | CASGDTGDYNEQFF
TRBJ1-3 | TRBV19 | . | . | CASTPDRYSGNTIYF
TRBJ1-2 | TRBV4-2 | TRBD1 | few | CASSQETGGLVYGYTF
TRBJ2-5 | TRBV18 | TRBD1 | . | CASSLRQGLRETQYF
TRBJ2-7 | TRBV6-1 | . | . | CASSEDRASYEQYF
TRBJ1-4 | TRBV6-1 | TRBD1 | once | CASSSPRDREGVLFF
TRBJ2-3 | TRBV5-1 | TRBD2 | . | CASRDASGVTDTQYF
TRBJ2-1 | TRBV6-1 | TRBD2 | . | CASSRAGGVNEQFF
TRBJ1-2 | TRBV28 | . | . | CASHTGSSNYGYTF
TRBJ2-5 | TRBV9 | TRBD2 | . | CASSVGTSGIQETQYF
TRBJ2-5 | TRBV15 | TRBD2 | . | CATSGGLAGTLETQYF
TRBJ1-1 | TRBV20-1 | . | . | CSVSGEAEAFF
TRBJ2-7 | TRBV7-6 | . | . | CASSLARGEQYF
TRBJ2-7 | TRBV2 | . | few | CASDEPFRYEQYF
TRBJ2-5 | TRBV18 | . | once | CASSPEKTQYF
TRBJ1-3 | TRBV27 | . | . | CASSFSGTNTIYF
TRBJ1-5 | TRBV6-1 | . | . | CASSDASQPQHF
TRBJ1-2 | TRBV27 | TRBD1 | . | CASSSQGAFGGYTF
TRBJ1-2 | TRBV6-5 | TRBD1 | . | CASSYSAGGSSGYTF
TRBJ1-4 | TRBV6-5 | . | once | CASSYRGMDIDEKLFF
TRBJ2-1 | TRBV5-5 | . | . | CASSVTRATYNEQFF
TRBJ2-2 | TRBV7-9 | . | . | CASSSTANTGELFF
TRBJ1-1 | TRBV5-1 | TRBD1 | . | CASSSSRDRENTEAFF
TRBJ1-5 | TRBV5-4 | TRBD1 | . | CASSRKAGGNYQPQHF
TRBJ2-1 | TRBV29-1 | . | . | CSVDGPGRYNEQFF
TRBJ1-5 | TRBV6-5 | . | few | CASSYGPFWDQPQHF
TRBJ2-1 | TRBV19 | TRBD1 | . | CASTIRGDRGNEQFF
TRBJ1-2 | TRBV19 | TRBD1 | . | CASSIGGGANYGYTF
TRBJ1-1 | TRBV14 | . | . | CASSQGMGRPGEFF
TRBJ1-4 | TRBV13 | . | few | CASSLQGDQGEKLFF
TRBJ2-2 | TRBV9 | . | . | CASSTGSGELFF
TRBJ1-5 | TRBV27 | TRBD1 | . | CASSLSGQGGLQPQHF